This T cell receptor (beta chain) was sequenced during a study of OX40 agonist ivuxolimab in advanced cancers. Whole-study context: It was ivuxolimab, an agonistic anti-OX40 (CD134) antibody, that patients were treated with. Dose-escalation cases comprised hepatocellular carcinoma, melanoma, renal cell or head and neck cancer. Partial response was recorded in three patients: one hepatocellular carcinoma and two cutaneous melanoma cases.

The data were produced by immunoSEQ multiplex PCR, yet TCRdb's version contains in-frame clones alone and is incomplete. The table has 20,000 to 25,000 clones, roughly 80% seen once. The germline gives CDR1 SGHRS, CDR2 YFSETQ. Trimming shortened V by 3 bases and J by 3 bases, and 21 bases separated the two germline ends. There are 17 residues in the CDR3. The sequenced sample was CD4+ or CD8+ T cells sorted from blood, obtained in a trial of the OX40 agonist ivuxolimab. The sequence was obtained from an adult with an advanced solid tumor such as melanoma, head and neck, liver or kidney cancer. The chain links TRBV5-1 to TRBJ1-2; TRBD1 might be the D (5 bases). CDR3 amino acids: CASSSGHPRGTDYGYTF. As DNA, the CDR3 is TGCGCCAGCAGCTCTGGCCACCCTCGTGGGACTGACTATGGCTACACCTTC. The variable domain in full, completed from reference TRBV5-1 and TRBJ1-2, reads KAGVTQTPRYLIKTRGQQVTLSCSPISGHRSVSWYQQTPGQGLQFLFEYFSETQRNKGNFPGRFSGRQFSNSRSEMNVSTLELGDSALYLCASSSGHPRGTDYGYTFGSGTRLTVV.